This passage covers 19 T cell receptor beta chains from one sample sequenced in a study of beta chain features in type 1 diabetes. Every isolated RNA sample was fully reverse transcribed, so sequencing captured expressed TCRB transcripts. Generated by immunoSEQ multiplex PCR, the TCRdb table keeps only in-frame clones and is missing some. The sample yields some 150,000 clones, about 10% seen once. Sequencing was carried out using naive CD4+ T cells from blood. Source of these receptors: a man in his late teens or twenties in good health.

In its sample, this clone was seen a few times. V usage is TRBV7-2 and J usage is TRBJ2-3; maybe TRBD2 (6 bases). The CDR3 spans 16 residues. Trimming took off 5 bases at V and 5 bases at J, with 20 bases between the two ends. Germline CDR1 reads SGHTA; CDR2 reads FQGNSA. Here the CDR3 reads CASSPLRGSPGDTQYF. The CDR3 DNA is TGTGCCAGCAGCCCTCTTCGGGGGTCTCCGGGAGATACGCAGTATTTT.

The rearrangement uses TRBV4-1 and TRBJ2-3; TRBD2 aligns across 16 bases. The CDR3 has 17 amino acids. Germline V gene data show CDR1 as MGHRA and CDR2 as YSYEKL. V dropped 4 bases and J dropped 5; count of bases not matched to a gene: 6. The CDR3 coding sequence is TGCGCCAGCAGCCGGGGACTAGCGGGGGGGCCGATAGATACGCAGTATTTT. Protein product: CASSRGLAGGPIDTQYF.

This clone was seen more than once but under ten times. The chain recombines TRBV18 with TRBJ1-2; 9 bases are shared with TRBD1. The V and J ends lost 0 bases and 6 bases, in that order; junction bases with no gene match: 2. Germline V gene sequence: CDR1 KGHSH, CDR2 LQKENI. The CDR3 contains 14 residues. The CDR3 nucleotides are TGTGCCAGCTCACCACCGTGGGACAGGGATGGCTACACCTTC. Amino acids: CASSPPWDRDGYTF.

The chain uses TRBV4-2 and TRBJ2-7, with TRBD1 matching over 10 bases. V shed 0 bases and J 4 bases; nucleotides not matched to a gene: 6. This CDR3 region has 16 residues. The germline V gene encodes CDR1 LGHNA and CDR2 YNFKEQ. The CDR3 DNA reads TGTGCCAGCAGCCAAGAAAGACGACAGGGGGCTTACGAGCAGTACTTC. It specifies CASSQERRQGAYEQYF.

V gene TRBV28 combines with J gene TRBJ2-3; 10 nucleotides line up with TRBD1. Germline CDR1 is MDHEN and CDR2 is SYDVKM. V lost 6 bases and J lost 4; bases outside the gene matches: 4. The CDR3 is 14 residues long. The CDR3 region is CASREGTGADTQYF. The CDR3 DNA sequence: TGTGCCAGCAGGGAAGGGACAGGGGCAGATACGCAGTATTTT.

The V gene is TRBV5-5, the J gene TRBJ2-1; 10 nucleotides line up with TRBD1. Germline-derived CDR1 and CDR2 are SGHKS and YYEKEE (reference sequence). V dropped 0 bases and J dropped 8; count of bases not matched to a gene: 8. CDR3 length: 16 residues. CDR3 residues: CASSLAGDRGLYEQFF. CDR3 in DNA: TGTGCCAGCAGCTTGGCCGGTGACAGGGGGCTCTATGAGCAGTTCTTC.

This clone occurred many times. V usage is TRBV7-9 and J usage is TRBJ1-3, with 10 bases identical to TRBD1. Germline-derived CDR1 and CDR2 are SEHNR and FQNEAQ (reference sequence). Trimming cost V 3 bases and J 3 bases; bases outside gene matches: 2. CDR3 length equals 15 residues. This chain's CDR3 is CASSLTGGSGNTIYF. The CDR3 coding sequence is TGTGCCAGCAGCTTGACAGGGGGCAGTGGAAACACCATATATTTT.

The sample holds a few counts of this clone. CDR3 region: CASSPGTGFFAGYTF. The CDR3 nucleotides are TGCGCCAGCAGCCCAGGGACAGGGTTCTTTGCTGGCTACACCTTC. The chain employs TRBV4-3 and TRBJ1-2; 9 bases align to TRBD1. Germline loops: CDR1 LGHNA, CDR2 YSLEER. There are 15 residues in the CDR3. V shed 4 bases, J shed 7 bases, and the junction held 10 bases outside the gene matches.

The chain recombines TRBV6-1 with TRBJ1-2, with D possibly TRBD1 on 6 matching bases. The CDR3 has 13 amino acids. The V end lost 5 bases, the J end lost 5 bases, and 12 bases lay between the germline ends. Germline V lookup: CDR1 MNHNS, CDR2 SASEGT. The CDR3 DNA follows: TGTGCCAGCAGTCCGCGGACAGCGTATGGCTACACCTTC. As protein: CASSPRTAYGYTF.

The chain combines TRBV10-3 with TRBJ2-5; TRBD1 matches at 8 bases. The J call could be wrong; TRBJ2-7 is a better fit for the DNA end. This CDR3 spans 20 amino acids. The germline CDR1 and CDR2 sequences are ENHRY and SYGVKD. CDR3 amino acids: CAISESGTATGEKRIYEQYF. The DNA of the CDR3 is TGTGCCATCAGTGAGTCAGGTACAGCGACAGGGGAAAAGCGGATTTACGAGCAGTACTTC.

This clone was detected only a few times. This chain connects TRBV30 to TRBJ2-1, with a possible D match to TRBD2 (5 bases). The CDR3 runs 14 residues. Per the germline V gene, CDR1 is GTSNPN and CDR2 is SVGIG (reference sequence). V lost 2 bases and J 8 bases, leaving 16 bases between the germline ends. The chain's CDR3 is CAWSSPPSRHEQFF. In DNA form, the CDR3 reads TGTGCCTGGAGTTCCCCCCCTAGCCGTCATGAGCAGTTCTTC. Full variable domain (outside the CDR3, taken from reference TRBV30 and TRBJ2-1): SQTIHQWPATLVQPVGSPLSLECTVEGTSNPNLYWYRQAAGRGLQLLFYSVGIGQISSEVPQNLSASRPQDRQFILSSKKLLLSDSGFYLCAWSSPPSRHEQFFGPGTRLTVL.

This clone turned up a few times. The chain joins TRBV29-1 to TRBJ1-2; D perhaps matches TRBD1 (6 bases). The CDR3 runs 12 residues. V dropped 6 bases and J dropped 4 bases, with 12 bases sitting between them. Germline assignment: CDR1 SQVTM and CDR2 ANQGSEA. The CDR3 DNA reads TGCAGCGTCACCGGACAGATCTATGGCTACACCTTC. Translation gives CSVTGQIYGYTF.

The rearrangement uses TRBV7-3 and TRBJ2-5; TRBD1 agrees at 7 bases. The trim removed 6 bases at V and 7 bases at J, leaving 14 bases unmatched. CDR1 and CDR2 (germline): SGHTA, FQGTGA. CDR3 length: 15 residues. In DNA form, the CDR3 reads TGTGCCAGCAGTTCCGGACAGGCCGCTATGGGGACCCAGTACTTC. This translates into CASSSGQAAMGTQYF.

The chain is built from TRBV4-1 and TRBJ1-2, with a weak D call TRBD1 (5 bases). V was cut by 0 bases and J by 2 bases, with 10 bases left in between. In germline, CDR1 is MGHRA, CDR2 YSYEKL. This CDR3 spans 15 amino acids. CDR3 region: CASSQDRQSNYGYTF. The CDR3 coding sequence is TGCGCCAGCAGCCAAGATCGACAGTCGAACTATGGCTACACCTTC.

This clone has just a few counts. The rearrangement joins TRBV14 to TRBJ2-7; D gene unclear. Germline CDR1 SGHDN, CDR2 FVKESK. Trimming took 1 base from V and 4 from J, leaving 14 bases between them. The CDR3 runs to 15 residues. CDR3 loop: CASSQGINTPYEQYF. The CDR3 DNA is TGTGCCAGCAGCCAAGGTATTAACACCCCGTACGAGCAGTACTTC. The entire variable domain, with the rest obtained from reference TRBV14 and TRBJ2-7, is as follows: EAGVTQFPSHSVIEKGQTVTLRCDPISGHDNLYWYRRVMGKEIKFLLHFVKESKQDESGMPNNRFLAERTGGTYSTLKVQPAELEDSGVYFCASSQGINTPYEQYFGPGTRLTVT.

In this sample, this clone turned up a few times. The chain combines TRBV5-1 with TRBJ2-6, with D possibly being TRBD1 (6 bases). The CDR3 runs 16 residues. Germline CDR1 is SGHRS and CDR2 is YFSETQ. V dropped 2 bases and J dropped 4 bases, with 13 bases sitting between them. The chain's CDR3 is CASSFDQGPGANVLTF. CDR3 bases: TGCGCCAGCAGCTTCGATCAGGGGCCCGGGGCCAACGTCCTGACTTTC.

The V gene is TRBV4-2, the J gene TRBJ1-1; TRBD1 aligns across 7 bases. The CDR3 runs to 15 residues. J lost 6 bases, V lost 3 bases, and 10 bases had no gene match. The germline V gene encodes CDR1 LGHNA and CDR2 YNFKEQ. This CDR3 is CASSQRDREKSEAFF. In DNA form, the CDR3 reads TGTGCCAGCAGCCAGAGGGACAGAGAGAAGTCTGAAGCTTTCTTT.

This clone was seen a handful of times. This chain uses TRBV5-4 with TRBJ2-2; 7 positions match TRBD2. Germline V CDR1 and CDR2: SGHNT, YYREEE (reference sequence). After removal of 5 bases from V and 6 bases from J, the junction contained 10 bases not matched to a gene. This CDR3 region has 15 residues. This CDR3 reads CASSQGRGIPGELFF. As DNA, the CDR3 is TGTGCCAGCAGTCAAGGGCGGGGGATCCCCGGGGAGCTGTTTTTT.

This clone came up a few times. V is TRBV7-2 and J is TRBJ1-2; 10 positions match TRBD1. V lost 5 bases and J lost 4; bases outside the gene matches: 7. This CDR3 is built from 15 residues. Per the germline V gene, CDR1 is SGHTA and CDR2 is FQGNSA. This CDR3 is CASSPSGTGAYGYTF. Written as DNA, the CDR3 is TGTGCCAGCAGCCCCTCCGGGACAGGGGCCTATGGCTACACCTTC.